The entry that follows covers one T cell receptor (beta chain) sequence. Its cognate antigen is unknown. This entry comes from a study of cytomegalovirus exposure and HLA in healthy donors. Study-wide points: For TCR beta chains, V- and J-gene trimming was later linked to a missense DCLRE1C variant.

The CDR3 contains 14 residues. The V gene end was trimmed by 8 bases and the J gene end by 7 bases; junction bases not matched to a gene: 11. Germline CDR1 is MGHRA and CDR2 is YSYEKL. 60 Vbeta and 13 Jbeta primers were used in PCR. Repertoires were generated with immunoSEQ multiplex PCR, while TCRdb's copy carries only in-frame clones and drops some. The data hold some 150,000 clones, with roughly 80% observed a single time. The sample was PBMCs. The rearrangement links TRBV4-1 to TRBJ2-1; 7 bases fit TRBD2. The sequence was collected from a man aged 50 or older in good health and CMV-seropositive. For the CDR3, the DNA is TGCGCCAGCTCTTGGGGTGCGGGGGATAATGAGCAGTTCTTC. This translates into CASSWGAGDNEQFF.